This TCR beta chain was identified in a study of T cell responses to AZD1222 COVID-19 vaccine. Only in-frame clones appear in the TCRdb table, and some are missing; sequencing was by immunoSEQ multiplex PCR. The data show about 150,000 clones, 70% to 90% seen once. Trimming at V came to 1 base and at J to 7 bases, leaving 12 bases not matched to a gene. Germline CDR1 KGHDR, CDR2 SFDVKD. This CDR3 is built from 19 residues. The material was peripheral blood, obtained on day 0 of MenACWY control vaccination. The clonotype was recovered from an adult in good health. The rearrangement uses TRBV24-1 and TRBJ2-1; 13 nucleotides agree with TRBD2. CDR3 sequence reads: CATSDLKTSGRALWNEQFF. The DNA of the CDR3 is TGTGCCACCAGTGATTTAAAAACTAGCGGGAGGGCCCTCTGGAATGAGCAGTTCTTC.